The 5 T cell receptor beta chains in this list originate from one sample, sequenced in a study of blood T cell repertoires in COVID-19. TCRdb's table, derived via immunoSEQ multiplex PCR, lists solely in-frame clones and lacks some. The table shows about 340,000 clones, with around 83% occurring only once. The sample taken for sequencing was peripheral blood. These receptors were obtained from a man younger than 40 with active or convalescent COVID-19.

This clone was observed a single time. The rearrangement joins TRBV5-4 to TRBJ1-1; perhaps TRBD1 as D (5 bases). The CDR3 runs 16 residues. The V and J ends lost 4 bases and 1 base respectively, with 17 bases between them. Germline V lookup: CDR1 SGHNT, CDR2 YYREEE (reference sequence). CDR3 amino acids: CASSDLRAGPNTEAFF. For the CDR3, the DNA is TGTGCCAGCAGCGACCTCCGGGCAGGGCCGAACACTGAAGCTTTCTTT.

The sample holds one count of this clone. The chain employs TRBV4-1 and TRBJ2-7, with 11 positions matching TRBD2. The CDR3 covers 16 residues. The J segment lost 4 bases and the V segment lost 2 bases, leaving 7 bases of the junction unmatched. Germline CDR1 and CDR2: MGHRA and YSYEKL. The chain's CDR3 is CASSQIQTSGGYEQYF. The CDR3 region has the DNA TGCGCCAGCAGCCAAATTCAAACTAGCGGGGGTTACGAGCAGTACTTC.

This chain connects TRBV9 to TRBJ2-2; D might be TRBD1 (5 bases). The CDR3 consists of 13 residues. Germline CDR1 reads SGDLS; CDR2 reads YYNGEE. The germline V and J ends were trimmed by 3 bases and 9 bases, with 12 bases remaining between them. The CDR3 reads CASSARTSWELFF. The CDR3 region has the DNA TGTGCCAGCAGCGCCCGGACATCATGGGAGCTGTTTTTT.

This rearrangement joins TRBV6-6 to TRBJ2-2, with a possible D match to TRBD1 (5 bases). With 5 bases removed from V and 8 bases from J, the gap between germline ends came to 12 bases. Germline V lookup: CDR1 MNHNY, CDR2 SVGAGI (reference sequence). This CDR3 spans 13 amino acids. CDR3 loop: CASSGALVGELFF. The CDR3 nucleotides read TGTGCCAGCAGTGGGGCCTTGGTGGGGGAGCTGTTTTTT.

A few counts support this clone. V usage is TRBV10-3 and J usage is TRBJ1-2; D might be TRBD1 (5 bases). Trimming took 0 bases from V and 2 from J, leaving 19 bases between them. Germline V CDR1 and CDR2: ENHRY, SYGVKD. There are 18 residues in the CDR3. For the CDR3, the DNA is TGTGCCATCAGTGAGTCGCGTGCGGGGACGCCAGGGAACTATGGCTACACCTTC. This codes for CAISESRAGTPGNYGYTF.